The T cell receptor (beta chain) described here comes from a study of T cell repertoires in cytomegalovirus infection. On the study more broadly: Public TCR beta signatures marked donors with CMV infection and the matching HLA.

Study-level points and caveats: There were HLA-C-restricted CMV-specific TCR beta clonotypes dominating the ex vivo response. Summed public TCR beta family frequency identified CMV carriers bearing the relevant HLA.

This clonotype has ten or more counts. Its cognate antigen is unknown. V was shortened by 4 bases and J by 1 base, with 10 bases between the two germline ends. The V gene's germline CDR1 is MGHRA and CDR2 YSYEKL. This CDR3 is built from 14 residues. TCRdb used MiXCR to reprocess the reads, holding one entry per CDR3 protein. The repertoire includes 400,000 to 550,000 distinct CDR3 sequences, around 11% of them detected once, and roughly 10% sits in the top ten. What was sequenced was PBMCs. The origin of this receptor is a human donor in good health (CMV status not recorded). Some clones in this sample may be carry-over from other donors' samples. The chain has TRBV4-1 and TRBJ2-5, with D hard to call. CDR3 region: CASSPRHLQETQYF. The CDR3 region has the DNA TGCGCCAGCAGCCCGAGACATCTCCAAGAGACCCAGTACTTC.